A single sample is the source of the 2 T cell receptor beta chains below, sequenced in a study of prognosis after radiotherapy for stage I lung cancer. Genomic DNA was subjected to two-round multiplex PCR for amplification of TCR beta CDR3. First-round PCR used primers specific to each TRBV and TRBJ gene. TCRdb independently ran MiXCR on the multiplex PCR reads; one entry per CDR3 protein. Here the sample spans over 45,000 distinct CDR3 sequences, approximately 25% being singletons. Material: PBMCs, obtained before or after stereotactic body radiation therapy (not recorded which). All receptors come from a donor aged 50 or older with non-small cell lung cancer.

The gene calls are TRBV5-6 and TRBJ2-5; the D is unclear. V lost 1 base, J lost 4 bases, and 5 bases lay in between. CDR3 size: 12 residues. Germline CDR1 and CDR2: SGHDT and YYEEEE. The CDR3 reads CASSLSRETQYF. In DNA form, the CDR3 reads TGTGCCAGCAGCTTGTCCCGAGAGACCCAGTACTTC.

This clonotype has a count of ten or more. At one boundary the junction diverges from the germline segment, which might be a read error. The chain links TRBV7-7 to TRBJ2-3, with 8 bases that match TRBD1. The CDR3 extends over 14 amino acids. Germline V CDR1 and CDR2: SSHAT, FNYEAQ (reference sequence). DNA of the CDR3: TGTGCTAGCAGCTCGGACAGGGTCACAGATACGCAGTATTTT. Its protein is CASSSDRVTDTQYF.